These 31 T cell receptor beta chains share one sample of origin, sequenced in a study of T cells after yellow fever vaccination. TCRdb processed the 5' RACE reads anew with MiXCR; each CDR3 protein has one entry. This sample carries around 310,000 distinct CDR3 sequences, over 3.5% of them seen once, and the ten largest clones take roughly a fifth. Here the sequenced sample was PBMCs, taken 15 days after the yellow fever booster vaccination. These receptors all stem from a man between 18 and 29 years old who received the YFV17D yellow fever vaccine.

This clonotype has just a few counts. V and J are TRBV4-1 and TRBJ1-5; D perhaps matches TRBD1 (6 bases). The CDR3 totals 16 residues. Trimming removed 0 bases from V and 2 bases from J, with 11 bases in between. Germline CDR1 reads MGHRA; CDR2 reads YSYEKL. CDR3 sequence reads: CASSQDSGHRNQPQHF. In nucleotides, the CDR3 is TGCGCCAGCAGCCAAGATTCGGGACATCGCAATCAGCCCCAGCATTTT.

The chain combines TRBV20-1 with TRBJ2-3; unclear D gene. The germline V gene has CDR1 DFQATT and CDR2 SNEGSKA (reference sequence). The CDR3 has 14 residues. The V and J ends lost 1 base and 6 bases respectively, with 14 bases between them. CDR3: CSARAWTTRDTQYF. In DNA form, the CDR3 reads TGCAGTGCTAGAGCTTGGACCACTCGGGATACGCAGTATTTT.

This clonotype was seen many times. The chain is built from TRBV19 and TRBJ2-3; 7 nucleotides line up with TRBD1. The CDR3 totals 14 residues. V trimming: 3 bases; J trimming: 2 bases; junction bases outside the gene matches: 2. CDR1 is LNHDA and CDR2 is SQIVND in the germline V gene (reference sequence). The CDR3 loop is CASSIGQDTDTQYF. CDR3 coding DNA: TGTGCCAGTAGTATCGGACAGGACACAGATACGCAGTATTTT.

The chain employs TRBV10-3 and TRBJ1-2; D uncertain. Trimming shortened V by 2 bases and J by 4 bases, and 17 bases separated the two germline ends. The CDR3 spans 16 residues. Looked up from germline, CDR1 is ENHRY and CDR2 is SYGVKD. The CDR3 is CAISEPPDPGVYGYTF. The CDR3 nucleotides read TGTGCCATCAGTGAGCCACCGGATCCCGGAGTCTATGGCTACACCTTC.

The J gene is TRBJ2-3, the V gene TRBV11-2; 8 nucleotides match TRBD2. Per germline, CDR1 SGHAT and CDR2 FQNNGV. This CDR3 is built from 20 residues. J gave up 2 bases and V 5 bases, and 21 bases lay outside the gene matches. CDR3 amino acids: CASSPDGRRRSGGLTDTQYF. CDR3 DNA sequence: TGTGCCAGCAGCCCTGATGGACGCCGTAGGAGCGGGGGCCTCACAGATACGCAGTATTTT.

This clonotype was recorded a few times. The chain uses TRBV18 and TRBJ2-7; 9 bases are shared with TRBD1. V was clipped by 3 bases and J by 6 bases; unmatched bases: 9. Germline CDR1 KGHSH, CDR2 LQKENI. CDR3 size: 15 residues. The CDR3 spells CASSPSDRGQGEQYF. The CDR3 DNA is TGTGCCAGCTCACCCTCGGACAGGGGACAGGGCGAGCAGTACTTC.

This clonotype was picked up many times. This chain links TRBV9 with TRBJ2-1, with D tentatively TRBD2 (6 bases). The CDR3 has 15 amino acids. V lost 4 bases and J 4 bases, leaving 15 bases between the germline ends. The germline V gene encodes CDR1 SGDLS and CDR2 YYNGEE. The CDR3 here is CASSPRGAGYNEQFF. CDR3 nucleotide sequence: TGTGCCAGCAGCCCCCGCGGGGCGGGGTACAATGAGCAGTTCTTC.

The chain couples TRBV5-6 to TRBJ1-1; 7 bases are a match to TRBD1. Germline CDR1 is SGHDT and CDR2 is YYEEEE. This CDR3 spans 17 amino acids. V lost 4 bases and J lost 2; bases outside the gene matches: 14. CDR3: CASSPPVWGTVNTEAFF. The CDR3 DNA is TGTGCCAGCAGCCCCCCAGTTTGGGGGACAGTTAACACTGAAGCTTTCTTT.

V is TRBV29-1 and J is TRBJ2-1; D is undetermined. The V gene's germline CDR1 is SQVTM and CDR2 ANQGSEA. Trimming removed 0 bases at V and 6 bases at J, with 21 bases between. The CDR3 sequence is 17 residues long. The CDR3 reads CSVEDRHGAVWINEQFF. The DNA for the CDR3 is TGCAGCGTTGAAGATCGCCACGGCGCCGTATGGATCAATGAGCAGTTCTTC.

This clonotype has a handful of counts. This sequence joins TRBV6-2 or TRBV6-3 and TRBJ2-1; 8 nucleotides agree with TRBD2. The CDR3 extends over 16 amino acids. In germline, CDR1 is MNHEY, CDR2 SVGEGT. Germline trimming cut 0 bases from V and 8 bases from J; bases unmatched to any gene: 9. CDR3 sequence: CASSYSESGGLYEQFF. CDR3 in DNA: TGTGCCAGCAGTTACTCGGAGTCGGGGGGGCTATATGAGCAGTTCTTC.

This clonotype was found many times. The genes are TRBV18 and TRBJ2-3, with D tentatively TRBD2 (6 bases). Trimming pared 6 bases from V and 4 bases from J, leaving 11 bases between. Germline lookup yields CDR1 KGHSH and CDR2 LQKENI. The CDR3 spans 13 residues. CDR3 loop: CASSEGGADTQYF. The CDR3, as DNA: TGTGCCAGCTCGGAGGGAGGCGCAGATACGCAGTATTTT.

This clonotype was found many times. CDR3 DNA: TGCGCCAGCAGCTTGGGGGAAAGAGTGGATGGCTACACCTTC. It encodes CASSLGERVDGYTF. This chain connects TRBV5-1 to TRBJ1-2; D unresolved. The CDR3 runs 14 residues. Trimming removed 0 bases at V and 6 bases at J, with 12 bases between. CDR1 is SGHRS and CDR2 is YFSETQ in the germline V gene.

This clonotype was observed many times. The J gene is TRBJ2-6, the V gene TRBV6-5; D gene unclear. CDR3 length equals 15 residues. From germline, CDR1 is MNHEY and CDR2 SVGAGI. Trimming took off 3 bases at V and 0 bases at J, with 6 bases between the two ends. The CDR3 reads CASSYSASGANVLTF. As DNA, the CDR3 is TGTGCCAGCAGTTATTCGGCCTCTGGGGCCAACGTCCTGACTTTC.

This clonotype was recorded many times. CDR3: CASRAILQGLGEETQYF. The CDR3, as DNA: TGTGCCAGCAGAGCCATTTTACAGGGGCTTGGGGAAGAGACCCAGTACTTC. The chain is built from TRBV6-1 and TRBJ2-5, with TRBD1 matching 7 bases. CDR3 length: 17 amino acids. In germline, CDR1 is MNHNS, CDR2 SASEGT. V gave up 6 bases and J gave up 3 bases; unmatched junction bases: 16.

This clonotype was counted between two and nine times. The DNA of the CDR3 is TGCAGTGCTAGAGATGAGGGGACCCAGTACTTC. Residues: CSARDEGTQYF. The chain recombines TRBV20-1 with TRBJ2-5, with D possibly matching TRBD2 (5 bases). CDR3 size: 11 residues. V was trimmed by 0 bases and J by 7 bases, leaving 6 bases between them. The germline CDR1 and CDR2 sequences are DFQATT and SNEGSKA (reference sequence).

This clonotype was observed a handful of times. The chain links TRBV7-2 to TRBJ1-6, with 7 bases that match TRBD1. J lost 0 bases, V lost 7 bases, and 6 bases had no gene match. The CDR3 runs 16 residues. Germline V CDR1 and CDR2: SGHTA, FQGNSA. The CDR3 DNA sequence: TGTGCCAGCAAGTCAGGGGGGAGCTCCTATAATTCACCCCTCCACTTT. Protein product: CASKSGGSSYNSPLHF.

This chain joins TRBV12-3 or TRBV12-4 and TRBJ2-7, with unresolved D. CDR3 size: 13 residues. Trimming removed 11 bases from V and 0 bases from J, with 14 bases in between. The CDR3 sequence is CAAYRAPSYEQYF. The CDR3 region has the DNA TGTGCCGCATACCGGGCGCCCTCCTACGAGCAGTACTTC.

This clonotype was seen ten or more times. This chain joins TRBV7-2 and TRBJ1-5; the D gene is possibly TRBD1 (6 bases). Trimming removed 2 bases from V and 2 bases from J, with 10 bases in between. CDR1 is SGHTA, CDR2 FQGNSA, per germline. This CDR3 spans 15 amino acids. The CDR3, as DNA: TGTGCCAGCAGCTTACGCAGGGGAGGCAATCAGCCCCAGCATTTT. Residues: CASSLRRGGNQPQHF.

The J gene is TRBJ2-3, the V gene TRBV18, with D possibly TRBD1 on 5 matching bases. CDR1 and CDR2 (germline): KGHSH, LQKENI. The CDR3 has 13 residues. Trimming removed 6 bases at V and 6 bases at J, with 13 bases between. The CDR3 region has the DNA TGTGCCAGCTCCCCCCGGGCAGGGGATACGCAGTATTTT. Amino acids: CASSPRAGDTQYF. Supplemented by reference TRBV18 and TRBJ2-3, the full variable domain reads NAGVMQNPRHLVRRRGQEARLRCSPMKGHSHVYWYRQLPEEGLKFMVYLQKENIIDESGMPKERFSAEFPKEGPSILRIQQVVRGDSAAYFCASSPRAGDTQYFGPGTRLTVL.

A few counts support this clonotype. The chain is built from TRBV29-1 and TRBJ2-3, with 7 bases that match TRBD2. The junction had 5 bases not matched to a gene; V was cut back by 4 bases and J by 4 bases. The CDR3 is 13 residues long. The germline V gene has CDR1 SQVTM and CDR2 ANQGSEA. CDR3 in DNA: TGCAGCGTTGGTCACCGGGGGGCAGATACGCAGTATTTT. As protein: CSVGHRGADTQYF.

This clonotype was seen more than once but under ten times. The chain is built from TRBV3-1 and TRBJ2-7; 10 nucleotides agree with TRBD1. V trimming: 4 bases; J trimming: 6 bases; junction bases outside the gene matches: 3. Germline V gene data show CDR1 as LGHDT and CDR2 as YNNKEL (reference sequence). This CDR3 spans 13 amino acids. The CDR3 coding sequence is TGTGCCAGCAGCCGACAGGGGGCTGGCGAGCAGTACGTC. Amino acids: CASSRQGAGEQYV.

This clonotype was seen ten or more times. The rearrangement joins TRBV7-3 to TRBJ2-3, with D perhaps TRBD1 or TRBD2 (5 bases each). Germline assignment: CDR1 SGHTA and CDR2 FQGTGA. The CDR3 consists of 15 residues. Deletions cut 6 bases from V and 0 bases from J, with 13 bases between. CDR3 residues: CASSSIGGSTDTQYF. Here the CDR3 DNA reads TGTGCCAGCAGTTCGATTGGGGGTAGCACAGATACGCAGTATTTT.

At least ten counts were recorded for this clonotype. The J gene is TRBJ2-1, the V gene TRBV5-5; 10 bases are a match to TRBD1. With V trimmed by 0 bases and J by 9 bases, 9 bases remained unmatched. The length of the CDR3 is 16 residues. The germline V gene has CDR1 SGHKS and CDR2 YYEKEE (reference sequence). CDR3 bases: TGTGCCAGCAGCTTGGTTGTGCCAGGACAGGGGGGTGAGCAGTTCTTC. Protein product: CASSLVVPGQGGEQFF.

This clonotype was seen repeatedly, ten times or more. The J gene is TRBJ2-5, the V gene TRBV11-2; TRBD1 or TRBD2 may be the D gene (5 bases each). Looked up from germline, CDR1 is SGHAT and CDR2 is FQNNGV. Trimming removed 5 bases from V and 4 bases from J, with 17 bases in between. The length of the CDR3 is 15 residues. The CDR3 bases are TGTGCCAGCAGCACCGGGACGGTTGAGGGAGAGACCCAGTACTTC. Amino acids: CASSTGTVEGETQYF. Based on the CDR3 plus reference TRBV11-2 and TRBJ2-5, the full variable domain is EAGVAQSPRYKIIEKRQSVAFWCNPISGHATLYWYQQILGQGPKLLIQFQNNGVVDDSQLPKDRFSAERLKGVDSTLKIQPAKLEDSAVYLCASSTGTVEGETQYFGPGTRLLVL.

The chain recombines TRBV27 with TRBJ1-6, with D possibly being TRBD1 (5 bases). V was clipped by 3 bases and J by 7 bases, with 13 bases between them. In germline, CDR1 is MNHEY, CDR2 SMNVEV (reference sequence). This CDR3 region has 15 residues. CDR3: CASSLGVLGNSPLHF. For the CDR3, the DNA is TGTGCCAGCAGTTTGGGGGTCTTGGGAAATTCACCCCTCCACTTT.

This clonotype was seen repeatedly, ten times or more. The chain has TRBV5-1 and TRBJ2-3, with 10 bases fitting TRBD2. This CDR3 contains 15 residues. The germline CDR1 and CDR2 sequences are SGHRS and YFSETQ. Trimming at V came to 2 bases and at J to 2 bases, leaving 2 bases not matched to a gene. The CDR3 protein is CASSFGTSDTDTQYF. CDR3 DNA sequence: TGCGCCAGCAGCTTTGGGACTAGCGACACAGATACGCAGTATTTT.

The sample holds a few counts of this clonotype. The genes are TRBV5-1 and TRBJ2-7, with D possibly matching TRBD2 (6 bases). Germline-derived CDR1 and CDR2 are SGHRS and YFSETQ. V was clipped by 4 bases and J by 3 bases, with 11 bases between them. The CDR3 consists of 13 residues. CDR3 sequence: CASSTAGSYEQYF. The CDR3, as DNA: TGCGCCAGCAGCACGGCCGGGAGCTACGAGCAGTACTTC. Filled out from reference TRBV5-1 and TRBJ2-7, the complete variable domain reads KAGVTQTPRYLIKTRGQQVTLSCSPISGHRSVSWYQQTPGQGLQFLFEYFSETQRNKGNFPGRFSGRQFSNSRSEMNVSTLELGDSALYLCASSTAGSYEQYFGPGTRLTVT.

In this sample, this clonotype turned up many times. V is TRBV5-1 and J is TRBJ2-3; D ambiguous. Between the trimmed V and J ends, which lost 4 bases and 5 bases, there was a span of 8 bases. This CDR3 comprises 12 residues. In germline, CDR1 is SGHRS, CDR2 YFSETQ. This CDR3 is CASSESEDTQYF. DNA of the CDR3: TGCGCCAGCAGCGAAAGCGAAGATACGCAGTATTTT.

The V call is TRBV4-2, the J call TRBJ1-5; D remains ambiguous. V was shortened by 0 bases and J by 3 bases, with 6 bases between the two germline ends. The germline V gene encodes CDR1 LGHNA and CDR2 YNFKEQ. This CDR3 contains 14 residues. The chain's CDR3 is CASSQDAANQPQHF. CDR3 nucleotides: TGTGCCAGCAGCCAAGATGCAGCCAATCAGCCCCAGCATTTT.

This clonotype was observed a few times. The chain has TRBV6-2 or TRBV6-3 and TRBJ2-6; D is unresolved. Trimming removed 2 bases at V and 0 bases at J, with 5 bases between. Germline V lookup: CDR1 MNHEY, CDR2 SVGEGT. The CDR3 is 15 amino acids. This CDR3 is CASSYLRSGANVLTF. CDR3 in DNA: TGTGCCAGCAGTTACCTCCGCTCTGGGGCCAACGTCCTGACTTTC.

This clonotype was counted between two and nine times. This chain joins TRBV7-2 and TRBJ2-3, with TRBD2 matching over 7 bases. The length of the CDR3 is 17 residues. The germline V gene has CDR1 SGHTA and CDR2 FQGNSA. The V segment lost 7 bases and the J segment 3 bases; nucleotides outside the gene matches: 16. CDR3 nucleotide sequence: TGTGCCAGCACAACCGCCTTCGGAGAAGCGGGAACAGATACGCAGTATTTT. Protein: CASTTAFGEAGTDTQYF.